This TCR beta chain was observed in a study of regulatory T cells in long-lasting Graves disease (dated by TCRdb to about 2021). About the investigation overall: Antithyroid drugs had been taken for less than 3 months by newly diagnosed Graves' disease patients. This study used TCR sequencing and RNA sequencing of peripheral blood to compare persistent Graves' disease patients against newly diagnosed Graves' disease patients. The study was registered as a clinical trial and conducted in China. TCR sequencing covered roughly 13 persistent and approximately 20 newly diagnosed Graves' disease patients, around 35 samples in total. Paper-wide results and their limitations: Persistent Graves' disease patients showed lower TCR Shannon entropy and fewer highly expanded clones than newly diagnosed patients, suggesting clonal expansion. A larger number of public clonotypes was shared among persistent patients (around 2,700) than among newly diagnosed patients (over 850). Preferential use of TRBV28, TRBJ1-2 and TRBJ2-5 was observed in persistent disease, whereas TRBV20-1 and TRBJ2-1 were favored in newly diagnosed disease. Peripheral blood alone was examined, since thyroid tissue, which constituted the primary lesion, could not be accessed. Sequencing and analysis were limited to the TCR beta chain. The authors noted that the small sample size was a limitation that may lower accuracy.

Receptor amplification or capture employed multiplex PCR. The sample was run on an Illumina HiSeq 4000. iRepertoire HTBI primers and Arm-PCR amplification of CDR3 regions were used to construct TCR beta libraries. PCR products were gel purified before sequencing. As for how the authors treated the data: Gene usage analysis of CDR3 amino acid clonotypes used the 60 to 75 TRBV and approximately 13 TRBJ segments found across samples. COPE and FqMerger were used to merge the filtered high-quality paired reads into contigs. BLAST was used to align contigs to the IMGT TRBV, TRBD and TRBJ reference genes, and CDR3 was defined following IMGT. Clonotypes above 0.1% frequency were classified as highly expanded clones. Repertoire diversity was measured by Shannon entropy, and V-J evenness by the Gini coefficient. Public clonotypes were defined as clonotypes shared by more than one individual. The public reads were reanalyzed by TCRdb: fastp trimming at Q25, MiXCR alignment, in-frame beta chains only. Each entry merges the rows of one CDR3 protein and shows their most common DNA and genes. TCRdb, not the original authors, processed these V and J calls. The sample has 420,000 or so distinct CDR3 sequences on record, around 17% of them singletons. About 23% of the sample lies in the top ten.

CDR1 and CDR2 (SGHNT, YENEEA) derive from the germline V gene. From cysteine to phenylalanine, the CDR3 is 18 amino acids long. Just the 54-base CDR3 DNA is kept, in frame starting at base 1. The V end gives up 3 bases and the J end 4 bases, leaving 13 bases in the junction not matched to a gene. As regards this clonotype: No cognate antigen has been identified for it. Base-call qualities are not available, and no considerably larger clone is one nucleotide away.

This specimen's time point label, interpreted: newly diagnosed GD, antithyroid drugs for less than 3 months. For both TCR sequencing and RNA sequencing, RNA was extracted from PBMCs using TRIzol. The diagnosis of Graves' disease was made according to American Thyroid Association guidelines. Patients were recruited from an endocrinology department in Xi'an, China. Each patient gave approximately 10 milliliters of peripheral blood, collected in an EDTA anticoagulant tube. Ficoll Paque Plus density gradient separation was used to isolate PBMCs, and no additional T cell sorting was done. An Agilent 2100 Bioanalyzer and agarose gel were used to check RNA quality, and a NanoDrop 2000 was used to measure RNA concentration. The data were also submitted as part of a second study, on T cells in Graves' hyperthyroidism and ophthalmopathy. According to the second study: Stable Graves' hyperthyroidism was defined as the absence of progression to ophthalmopathy over 18 months of follow-up. Hyperthyroidism patients were newly diagnosed, with disease duration under 2 months, and aged 18 to 65 years. Patients with uncontrolled infections, other autoimmune diseases, pregnancy or lactation were excluded. Diagnoses were based on clinical symptoms, serum thyroxine and TRAb, thyroid ultrasound and orbital computed tomography. The TCR CDR3 was subjected to a first round of RT-PCR using the HTBI primer set and the Qiagen OneStep RT-PCR kit. Most expanded thyroid clonotypes (frequency above 0.001) were also detected in blood, a finding suggesting that blood repertoires may reflect thyroid immune responses. Ophthalmopathy was separated from stable hyperthyroidism by a 13 V-J signature model, with roughly 88% sensitivity and around 81% specificity obtained in cross-validation and 80%/75% obtained in testing. In validation, the model predicted progression to ophthalmopathy with 55% to 71% sensitivity and 72% to 85% specificity, a median of about 6 months before onset. A discovery cohort of 95 to 100 patients, approximately 45 with Graves' ophthalmopathy and approximately 57 with stable Graves' hyperthyroidism, was used to find distinguishing TCR V-J signatures. Whether ophthalmopathy could be predicted prospectively was tested in an independent validation cohort made up of fewer than 20 hyperthyroidism patients plus 17 patients who later progressed to ophthalmopathy. The approximately 98 discovery patients were randomly divided into training and test sets at a 7:3 ratio. Thyroid tissue and blood T-cell repertoires from about six Graves' hyperthyroidism patients were also compared in the study. Following sampling, methimazole starting at 30 mg daily was given to hyperthyroidism patients, and high-dose intravenous methylprednisolone was given to ophthalmopathy patients. A second multiplex PCR round built the libraries, followed by size selection and purification. The libraries were sequenced on an Illumina HiSeq2000 using paired-end 100 bp reads. SOAPnuke was used to process the raw data, with reads discarded if the reads contained adapters or uncalled bases, had a mean Phred below 15, or lacked an exact constant-primer or identifier match. High-quality paired reads were merged using COPE v1.2.5, and each unique nucleotide sequence was defined as a clonotype. MiTCR v1.1 was used to align the clonotypes against IMGT TRBV, TRBD and TRBJ reference segments. The analysis included only V-J combinations with a frequency above 0.0001, which together covered 99% to 99.2% of the repertoires. The TCS score was defined as F50 (clonal expansion) divided by E x V (chaos), with BLOSUM62-based TCRdist calculated between CDR3 peptides within each V-J. Welch's t-statistics and random forest reduced some 510 V-J features to roughly 13, which were used in a naive Bayes classifier (R e1071). Sample size was not statistically predetermined, and blinding of investigators to group allocation was not performed. According to the paper, TCR Vbeta CDR3 sequencing was carried out on approximately 140 peripheral blood samples, which came from under 50 ophthalmopathy, some 73 hyperthyroidism and 17 progressor patients.

The chain couples TRBV11-3 to TRBJ2-1, with TRBD2 identical over 9 junction bases. This clonotype was obtained from a woman aged 18-29 years with Graves disease. Donor details come from another sample of the same person, matched by shared clones. The sequencing here drew on peripheral blood mononuclear cells (PBMCs), taken at new diagnosis, from a patient treated with antithyroid drugs. The CDR3 corresponds to CASSFRNLAGPPYNEQFF. The DNA reads as follows: TGTGCCAGCAGCTTTAGGAACCTAGCGGGACCACCTTACAATGAGCAGTTCTTC.